This T cell receptor (beta chain) derives from a study of PD-L1 blockade in urothelial cancer. Method: immunoSEQ multiplex PCR; TCRdb's copy keeps in-frame clones and lacks some. This sample has 55,000 to 70,000 clones; over 70% occur once, and the top ten carry under 5%. The CDR3 totals 15 residues. Germline V lookup: CDR1 SEHNR, CDR2 FQNEAQ (reference sequence). Between the trimmed V and J ends, which lost 5 bases and 2 bases, there was a span of 12 bases. This chain connects TRBV7-9 to TRBJ2-2; D is perhaps TRBD1 (5 bases). The TCR was taken from a man between 65 and 85 years old with urothelial cancer. The sequences come from PBMCs, collected around atezolizumab (anti-PD-L1) treatment. This chain's CDR3 is CASSPGQGNTGELFF. CDR3 sequence (DNA): TGTGCCAGCAGCCCGGGTCAGGGAAACACCGGGGAGCTGTTTTTT.